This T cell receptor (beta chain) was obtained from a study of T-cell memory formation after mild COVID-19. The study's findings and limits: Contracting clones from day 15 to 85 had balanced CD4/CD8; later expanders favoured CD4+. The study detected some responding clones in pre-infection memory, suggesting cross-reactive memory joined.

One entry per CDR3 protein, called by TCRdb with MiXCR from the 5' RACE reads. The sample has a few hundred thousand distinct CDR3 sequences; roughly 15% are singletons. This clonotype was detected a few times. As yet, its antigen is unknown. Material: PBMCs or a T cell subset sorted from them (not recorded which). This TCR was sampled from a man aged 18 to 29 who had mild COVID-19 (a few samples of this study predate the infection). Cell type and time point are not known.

CDR3 DNA sequence: TGCGCCAGCAGCCAAGGGGCGGGCGGCTATGGCTACACCTTC. Encoded protein: CASSQGAGGYGYTF. V and J are TRBV4-1 and TRBJ1-2; D ambiguous. The germline CDR1 and CDR2 sequences are MGHRA and YSYEKL. The V end was cut by 1 base, the J end by 4 bases, with 10 bases between. The CDR3 contains 14 residues.